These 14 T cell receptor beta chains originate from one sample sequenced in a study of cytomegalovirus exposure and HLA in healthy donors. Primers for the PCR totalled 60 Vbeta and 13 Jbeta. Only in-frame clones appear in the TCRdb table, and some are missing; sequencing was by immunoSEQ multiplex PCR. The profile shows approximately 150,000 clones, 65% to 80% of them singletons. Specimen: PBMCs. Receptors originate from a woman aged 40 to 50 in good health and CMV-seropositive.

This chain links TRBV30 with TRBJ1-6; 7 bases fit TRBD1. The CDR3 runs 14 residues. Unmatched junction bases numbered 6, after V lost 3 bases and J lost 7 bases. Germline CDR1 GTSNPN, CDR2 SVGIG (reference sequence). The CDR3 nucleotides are TGTGCCTGGAGCCTACAGGGGCAGAATTCACCCCTCCACTTT. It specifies CAWSLQGQNSPLHF.

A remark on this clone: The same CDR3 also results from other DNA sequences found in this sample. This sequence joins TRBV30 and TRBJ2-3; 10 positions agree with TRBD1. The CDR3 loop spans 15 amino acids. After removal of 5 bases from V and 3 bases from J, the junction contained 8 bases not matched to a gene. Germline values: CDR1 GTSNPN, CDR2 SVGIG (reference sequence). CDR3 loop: CAWSPGQGLTDTQYF. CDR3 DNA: TGTGCCTGGTCTCCGGGACAGGGGCTTACAGATACGCAGTATTTT. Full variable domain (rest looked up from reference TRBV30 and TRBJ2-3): SQTIHQWPATLVQPVGSPLSLECTVEGTSNPNLYWYRQAAGRGLQLLFYSVGIGQISSEVPQNLSASRPQDRQFILSSKKLLLSDSGFYLCAWSPGQGLTDTQYFGPGTRLTVL.

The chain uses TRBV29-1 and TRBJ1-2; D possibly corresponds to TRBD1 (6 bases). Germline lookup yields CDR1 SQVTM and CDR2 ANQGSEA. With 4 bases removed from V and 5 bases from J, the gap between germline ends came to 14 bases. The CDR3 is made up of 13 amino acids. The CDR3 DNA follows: TGCAGCGTTGGGGACAAGCGGTTATATGGCTACACCTTC. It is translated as CSVGDKRLYGYTF.

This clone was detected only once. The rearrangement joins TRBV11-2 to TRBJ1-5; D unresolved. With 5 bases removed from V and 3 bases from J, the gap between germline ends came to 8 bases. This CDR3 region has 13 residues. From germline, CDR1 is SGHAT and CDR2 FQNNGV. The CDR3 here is CASSPLANQPQHF. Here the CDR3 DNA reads TGTGCCAGCAGCCCCCTGGCCAATCAGCCCCAGCATTTT.

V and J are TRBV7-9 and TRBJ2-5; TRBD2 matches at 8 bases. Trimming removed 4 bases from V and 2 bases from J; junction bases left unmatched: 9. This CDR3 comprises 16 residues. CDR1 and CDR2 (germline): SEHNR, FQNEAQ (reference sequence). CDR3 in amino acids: CASSSIDSGEQETQYF. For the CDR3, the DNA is TGTGCCAGCAGCTCTATCGATAGCGGGGAACAAGAGACCCAGTACTTC.

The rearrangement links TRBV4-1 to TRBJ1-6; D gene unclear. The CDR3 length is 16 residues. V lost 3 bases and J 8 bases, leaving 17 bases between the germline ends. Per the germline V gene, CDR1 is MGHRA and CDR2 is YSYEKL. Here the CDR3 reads CASSQARGVPDSPLHF. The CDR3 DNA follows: TGCGCCAGCAGCCAGGCGCGGGGAGTCCCGGATTCACCCCTCCACTTT.

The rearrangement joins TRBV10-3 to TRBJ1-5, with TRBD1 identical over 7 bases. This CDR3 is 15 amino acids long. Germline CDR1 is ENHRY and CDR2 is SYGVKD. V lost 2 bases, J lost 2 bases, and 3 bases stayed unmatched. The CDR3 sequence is CAISETGVGNQPQHF. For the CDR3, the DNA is TGTGCCATCAGTGAGACAGGGGTGGGCAATCAGCCCCAGCATTTT.

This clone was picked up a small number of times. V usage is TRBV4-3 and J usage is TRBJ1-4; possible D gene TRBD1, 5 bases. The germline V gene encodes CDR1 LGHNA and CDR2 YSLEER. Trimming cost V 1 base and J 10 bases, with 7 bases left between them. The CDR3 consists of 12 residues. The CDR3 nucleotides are TGCGCCAGCAGCCAAGTAACAGGAAAACTGTTTTTT. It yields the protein CASSQVTGKLFF.

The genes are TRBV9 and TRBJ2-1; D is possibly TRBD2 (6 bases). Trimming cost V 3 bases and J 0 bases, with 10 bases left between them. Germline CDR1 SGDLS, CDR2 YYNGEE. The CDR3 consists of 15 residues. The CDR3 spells CASSAGTDSYNEQFF. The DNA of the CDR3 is TGTGCCAGCAGCGCTGGGACTGACTCCTACAATGAGCAGTTCTTC.

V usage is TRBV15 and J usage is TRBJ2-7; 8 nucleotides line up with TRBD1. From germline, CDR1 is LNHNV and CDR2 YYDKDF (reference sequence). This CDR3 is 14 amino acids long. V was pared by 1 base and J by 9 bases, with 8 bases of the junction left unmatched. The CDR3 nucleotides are TGTGCCACCAGCAGAGTTGGACAGGGAATGTCGCAGTACTTC. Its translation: CATSRVGQGMSQYF.

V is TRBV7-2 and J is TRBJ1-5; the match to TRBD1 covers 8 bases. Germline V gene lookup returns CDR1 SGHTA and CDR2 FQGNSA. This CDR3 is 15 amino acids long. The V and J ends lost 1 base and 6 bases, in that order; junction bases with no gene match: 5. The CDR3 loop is CASSLDGRGLQPQHF. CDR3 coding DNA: TGTGCCAGCAGCTTAGACGGCAGGGGGCTTCAGCCCCAGCATTTT. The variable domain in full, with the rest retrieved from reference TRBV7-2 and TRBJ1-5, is GAGVSQSPSNKVTEKGKDVELRCDPISGHTALYWYRQSLGQGLEFLIYFQGNSAPDKSGLPSDRFSAERTGGSVSTLTIQRTQQEDSAVYLCASSLDGRGLQPQHFGDGTRLSIL.

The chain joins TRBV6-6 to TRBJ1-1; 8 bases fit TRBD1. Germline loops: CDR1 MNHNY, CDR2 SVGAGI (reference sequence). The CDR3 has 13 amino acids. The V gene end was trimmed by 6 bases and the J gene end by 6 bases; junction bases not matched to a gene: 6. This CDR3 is CASRADRAAEAFF. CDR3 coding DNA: TGTGCCAGCAGAGCGGACAGGGCTGCTGAAGCTTTCTTT.

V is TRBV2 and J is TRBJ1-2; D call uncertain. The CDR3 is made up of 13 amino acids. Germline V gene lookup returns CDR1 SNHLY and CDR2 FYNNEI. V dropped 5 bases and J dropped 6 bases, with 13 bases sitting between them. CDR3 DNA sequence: TGTGCCAGCAGTCTCTTGCAGACTGATGGCTACACCTTC. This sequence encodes CASSLLQTDGYTF.

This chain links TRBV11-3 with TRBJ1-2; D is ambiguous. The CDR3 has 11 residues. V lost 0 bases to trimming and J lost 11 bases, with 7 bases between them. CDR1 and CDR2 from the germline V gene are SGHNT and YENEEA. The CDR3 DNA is TGTGCCAGCAGCTTAGAGTTTCGGTACACCTTC. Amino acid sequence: CASSLEFRYTF.